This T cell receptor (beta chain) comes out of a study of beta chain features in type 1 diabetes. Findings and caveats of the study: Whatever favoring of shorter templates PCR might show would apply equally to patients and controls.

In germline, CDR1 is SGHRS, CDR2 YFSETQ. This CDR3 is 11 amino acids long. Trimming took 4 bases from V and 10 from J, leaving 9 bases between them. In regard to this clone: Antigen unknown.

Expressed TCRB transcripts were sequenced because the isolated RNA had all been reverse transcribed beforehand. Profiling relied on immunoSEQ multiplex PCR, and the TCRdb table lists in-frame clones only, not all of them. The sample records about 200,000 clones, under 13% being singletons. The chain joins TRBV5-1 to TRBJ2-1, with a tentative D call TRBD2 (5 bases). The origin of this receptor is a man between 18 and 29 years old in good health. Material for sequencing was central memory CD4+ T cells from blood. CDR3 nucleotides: TGCGCCAGCAGCCTGCCGGGGGAGCAGTTCTTC. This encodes CASSLPGEQFF.